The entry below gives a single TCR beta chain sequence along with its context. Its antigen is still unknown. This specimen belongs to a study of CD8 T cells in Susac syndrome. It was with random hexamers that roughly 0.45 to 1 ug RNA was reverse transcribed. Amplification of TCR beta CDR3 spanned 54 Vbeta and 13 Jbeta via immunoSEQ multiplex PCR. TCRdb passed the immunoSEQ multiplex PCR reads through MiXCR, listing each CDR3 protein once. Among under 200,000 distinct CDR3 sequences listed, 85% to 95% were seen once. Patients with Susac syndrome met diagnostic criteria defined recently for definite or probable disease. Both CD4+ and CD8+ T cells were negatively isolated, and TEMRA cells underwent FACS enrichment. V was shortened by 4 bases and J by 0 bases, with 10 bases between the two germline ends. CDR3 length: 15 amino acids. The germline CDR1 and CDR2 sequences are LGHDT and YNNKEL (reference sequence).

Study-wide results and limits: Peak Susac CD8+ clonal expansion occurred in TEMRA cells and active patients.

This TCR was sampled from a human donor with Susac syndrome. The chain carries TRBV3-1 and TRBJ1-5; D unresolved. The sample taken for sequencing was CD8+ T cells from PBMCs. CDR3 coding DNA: TGTGCCAGCAGCCCACACGAAAATAGCAATCAGCCCCAGCATTTT. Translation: CASSPHENSNQPQHF.